These T cell receptor beta chains were read from a single sample in a study of blood T cell repertoires in COVID-19. TCRdb's table, derived via immunoSEQ multiplex PCR, lists solely in-frame clones and lacks some. The sample has 300,000 to 450,000 clones, 80% to 90% seen once. Sequencing was done on a sample of PBMCs or T cells enriched from blood (not recorded which). Receptors originate from a young man who had recovered from COVID-19. CDR3s include the opening cysteine and the closing phenylalanine or tryptophan. A D gene is named only where the DNA matches it firmly. Only part of the rows carry a size: once, few, many, or a class if the clone is expanded.

size | J | V | D | CDR3 | DNA
. | TRBJ2-2 | TRBV28 | TRBD1 | CASNRGNTGELFF | TGTGCCAGCAACAGGGGCAACACCGGGGAGCTGTTTTTT
. | TRBJ2-7 | TRBV27 | TRBD2 | CASSTTSGSVYEQYF | TGTGCCAGCAGTACCACTAGCGGGAGCGTCTACGAGCAGTACTTC
. | TRBJ2-2 | TRBV5-8 | TRBD1 | CASSLGSRGRITGELFF | TGTGCCAGCAGCTTGGGTTCAAGGGGGCGAATCACCGGGGAGCTGTTTTTT
. | TRBJ1-1 | TRBV6-5 | TRBD1 | CASSSWMRGHTEAFF | TGTGCCAGCAGTTCATGGATGAGGGGGCACACTGAAGCTTTCTTT
. | TRBJ2-1 | TRBV2 | . | CASSEALHQGGDEQFF | TGTGCCAGCAGTGAAGCGCTTCACCAGGGAGGCGATGAGCAGTTCTTC
. | TRBJ2-3 | TRBV27 | . | CASSFPGVTADTQYF | TGTGCCAGCAGTTTTCCAGGGGTAACGGCAGATACGCAGTATTTT
. | TRBJ2-7 | TRBV5-1 | TRBD2 | CASSLDGTSYEQYF | TGCGCCAGCAGCTTGGATGGGACTAGTTACGAGCAGTACTTC
. | TRBJ2-5 | TRBV7-8 | . | CASSKRGGGYQETQYF | TGTGCCAGCAGCAAAAGGGGAGGGGGGTACCAAGAGACCCAGTACTTC
. | TRBJ1-6 | TRBV28 | . | CASSFPLSGGISPLHF | TGTGCCAGCAGTTTTCCTTTATCGGGGGGCATCTCACCCCTCCACTTT
. | TRBJ1-2 | TRBV5-1 | TRBD1 | CASSLAPGVGQDFSF | TGCGCCAGCAGCTTGGCCCCGGGCGTGGGACAGGACTTCTCCTTC
few | TRBJ1-2 | TRBV19 | . | CASSMTGSYGYTF | TGTGCCAGTAGTATGACAGGTAGCTATGGCTACACCTTC
. | TRBJ2-3 | TRBV11-2 | TRBD2 | CASSRQLAGGVADTQYF | TGTGCCAGCAGCCGCCAACTAGCGGGTGGGGTGGCAGATACGCAGTATTTT
. | TRBJ1-2 | TRBV7-6 | TRBD1 | CASSLAGDSRNYGYTF | TGTGCCAGCAGCCTAGCGGGGGACAGCAGAAACTATGGCTACACCTTC
. | TRBJ1-5 | TRBV19 | TRBD1 | CASSINRGVDQPQHF | TGTGCCAGTAGTATAAACAGGGGAGTCGATCAGCCCCAGCATTTT
. | TRBJ1-5 | TRBV30 | . | CAWNLGSNQPQHF | TGTGCCTGGAACCTAGGAAGCAATCAGCCCCAGCATTTT
. | TRBJ2-7 | TRBV11-2 | . | CASSLGPGEGSYEQYF | TGTGCCAGCAGCTTAGGCCCAGGGGAAGGGTCCTACGAGCAGTACTTC